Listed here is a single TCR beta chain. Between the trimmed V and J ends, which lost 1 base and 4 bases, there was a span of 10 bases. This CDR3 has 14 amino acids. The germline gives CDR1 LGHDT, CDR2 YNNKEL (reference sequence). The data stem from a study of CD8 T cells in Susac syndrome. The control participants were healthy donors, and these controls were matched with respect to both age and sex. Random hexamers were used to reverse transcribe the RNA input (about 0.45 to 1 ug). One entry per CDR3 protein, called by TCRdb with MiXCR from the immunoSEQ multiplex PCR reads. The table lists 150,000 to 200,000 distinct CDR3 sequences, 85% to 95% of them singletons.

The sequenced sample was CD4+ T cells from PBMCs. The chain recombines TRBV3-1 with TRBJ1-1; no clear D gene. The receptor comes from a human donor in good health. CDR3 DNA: TGTGCCAGCAGCCAAGTGGCCGGAGTCACTGAAGCTTTCTTT. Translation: CASSQVAGVTEAFF.